A single sample is the source of the 16 T cell receptor beta chains below, sequenced in a study of cytomegalovirus exposure and HLA in healthy donors. The PCR was carried out with 60 Vbeta primers and 13 Jbeta primers. TCRdb keeps only in-frame clones here, not all; method: immunoSEQ multiplex PCR. The table lists fewer than 150,000 clones, roughly three quarters of them singletons. The sample taken for sequencing was PBMCs. These receptors originate from a man aged 30 to 39 in good health and CMV-seronegative.

The V gene is TRBV15, the J gene TRBJ1-4; D remains unclear. Deletions cut 0 bases from V and 5 bases from J, with 13 bases between. Germline assignment: CDR1 LNHNV and CDR2 YYDKDF (reference sequence). The CDR3 totals 16 residues. Here the CDR3 reads CATSRDLTALNEKLFF. In DNA form, the CDR3 reads TGTGCCACCAGCAGAGATCTAACAGCACTCAATGAAAAACTGTTTTTT.

The chain employs TRBV27 and TRBJ2-5; tentatively, D is TRBD1 (6 bases). Germline V lookup: CDR1 MNHEY, CDR2 SMNVEV (reference sequence). V lost 4 bases to trimming and J lost 5 bases, with 20 bases between them. The CDR3 consists of 16 residues. The CDR3 coding sequence is TGTGCCAGCAGTTCCTACCTAGGGGGTTGGGGGGAGACCCAGTACTTC. This translates into CASSSYLGGWGETQYF.

The chain has TRBV5-4 and TRBJ2-1; unclear D gene. The germline CDR1 and CDR2 sequences are SGHNT and YYREEE (reference sequence). Trimming removed 0 bases at V and 7 bases at J, with 8 bases between. The CDR3 extends over 13 amino acids. CDR3 DNA: TGTGCCAGCAGCTTGGCCGAGGAAAATGAGCAGTTCTTC. Its translation: CASSLAEENEQFF. Filled out from reference TRBV5-4 and TRBJ2-1, the complete variable domain reads ETGVTQSPTHLIKTRGQQVTLRCSSQSGHNTVSWYQQALGQGPQFIFQYYREEENGRGNFPPRFSGLQFPNYSSELNVNALELDDSALYLCASSLAEENEQFFGPGTRLTVL.

This clone was picked up one time. V usage is TRBV7-2 and J usage is TRBJ2-5; 13 nucleotides align to TRBD2. Looked up from germline, CDR1 is SGHTA and CDR2 is FQGNSA. This CDR3 spans 17 amino acids. Germline trimming cut 3 bases from V and 5 bases from J; bases unmatched to any gene: 9. Written as DNA, the CDR3 is TGTGCCAGCAGCTTTTCCGGGACTAGCGGGGCCGGGGAGACCCAGTACTTC. Protein: CASSFSGTSGAGETQYF.

The CDR3 DNA follows: TGTGCCAGCAGGACCCCAACAGGGAACGGTGGCTACACCTTC. This codes for CASRTPTGNGGYTF. The V gene is TRBV28, the J gene TRBJ1-2, with D perhaps TRBD1 (6 bases). Germline V gene sequence: CDR1 MDHEN, CDR2 SYDVKM. This CDR3 is built from 14 residues. V was pared by 6 bases and J by 7 bases, with 18 bases between.

The chain couples TRBV28 to TRBJ1-1, with no clear D. CDR1 and CDR2 (germline): MDHEN, SYDVKM. The CDR3 is 15 residues long. Trimming shortened V by 1 base and J by 6 bases, and 15 bases separated the two germline ends. CDR3 DNA sequence: TGTGCCAGCAGTTTATTCCACTCCGCGCAGGCTGAAGCTTTCTTT. Protein product: CASSLFHSAQAEAFF.

This clone was detected a few times. This sequence joins TRBV7-2 and TRBJ2-3; maybe TRBD1 (7 bases). Trimming shortened V by 8 bases and J by 5 bases, and 17 bases separated the two germline ends. The CDR3 sequence is 14 residues long. CDR1 and CDR2 (germline): SGHTA, FQGNSA. CDR3 region: CASVSQGGGDTQYF. The CDR3 coding sequence is TGTGCCAGCGTCAGCCAGGGGGGAGGAGATACGCAGTATTTT. The whole variable domain, filled in from reference TRBV7-2 and TRBJ2-3, reads GAGVSQSPSNKVTEKGKDVELRCDPISGHTALYWYRQSLGQGLEFLIYFQGNSAPDKSGLPSDRFSAERTGGSVSTLTIQRTQQEDSAVYLCASVSQGGGDTQYFGPGTRLTVL.

The chain links TRBV18 to TRBJ1-1; TRBD1 is a possible D gene (5 bases). The CDR3 length is 16 residues. The germline V gene has CDR1 KGHSH and CDR2 LQKENI. Trimming pared 3 bases from V and 1 base from J, leaving 15 bases between. Here the CDR3 reads CASSPQEGRANTEAFF. The DNA of the CDR3 is TGTGCCAGCTCACCTCAGGAGGGGCGGGCGAACACTGAAGCTTTCTTT.

The gene calls are TRBV7-2 and TRBJ1-5; D gene ambiguous. CDR3 length: 13 residues. Germline V gene sequence: CDR1 SGHTA, CDR2 FQGNSA. V lost 1 base to trimming and J lost 4 bases, with 5 bases between them. Written as DNA, the CDR3 is TGTGCCAGCAGCTTAGATCGGAATCAGCCCCAGCATTTT. Translated: CASSLDRNQPQHF.

V gene TRBV15 combines with J gene TRBJ2-7; no definite D call. Germline-derived CDR1 and CDR2 are LNHNV and YYDKDF (reference sequence). This CDR3 contains 12 residues. V was trimmed by 6 bases and J by 2 bases, leaving 8 bases between them. As DNA, the CDR3 is TGTGCCACCAGTACAGAAGCCTACGAGCAGTACTTC. As protein: CATSTEAYEQYF.

The chain uses TRBV7-9 and TRBJ2-5, with TRBD1 matching over 7 bases. V was clipped by 8 bases and J by 5 bases; unmatched bases: 14. Germline lookup yields CDR1 SEHNR and CDR2 FQNEAQ (reference sequence). The CDR3 consists of 15 residues. CDR3 DNA: TGTGCCAGCGACAATCTCAGGGGGTTAACGGAGACCCAGTACTTC. Its protein product is CASDNLRGLTETQYF.

This chain joins TRBV15 and TRBJ2-7; 13 bases map to TRBD2. V was clipped by 3 bases and J by 0 bases; unmatched bases: 2. The germline V gene encodes CDR1 LNHNV and CDR2 YYDKDF (reference sequence). The CDR3 is 16 amino acids. The CDR3 loop is CATSRTSGGNSYEQYF. CDR3 bases: TGTGCCACCAGCAGGACTAGCGGGGGGAACTCCTACGAGCAGTACTTC.

The table lists this clone with a few counts. The V call is TRBV4-1, the J call TRBJ2-2; TRBD1 agrees at 7 bases. This CDR3 has 15 amino acids. V lost 8 bases and J lost 4; bases outside the gene matches: 10. Germline V gene sequence: CDR1 MGHRA, CDR2 YSYEKL. CDR3: CASGRQGSGTGELFF. The CDR3 nucleotides are TGCGCCAGCGGAAGACAGGGATCGGGCACCGGGGAGCTGTTTTTT.

This sequence joins TRBV2 and TRBJ1-1; D may be TRBD1 (6 bases). V was pared by 7 bases and J by 4 bases, with 19 bases between. The CDR3 runs to 15 residues. Germline assignment: CDR1 SNHLY and CDR2 FYNNEI. For the CDR3, the DNA is TGTGCCAGCACAAGGCAGGGGATTTCGAGCACTGAAGCTTTCTTT. It encodes CASTRQGISSTEAFF.

The J gene is TRBJ2-1, the V gene TRBV7-9, with 10 bases identical to TRBD2. The J segment lost 3 bases and the V segment lost 5 bases, leaving 7 bases of the junction unmatched. Germline V gene data show CDR1 as SEHNR and CDR2 as FQNEAQ (reference sequence). This CDR3 has 16 residues. In DNA form, the CDR3 reads TGTGCCAGCAGCACAACTAGCGGGGATAACTACAATGAGCAGTTCTTC. This translates into CASSTTSGDNYNEQFF.

The rearrangement links TRBV27 to TRBJ2-1; no firm D call. The CDR3 totals 13 residues. Deletions cut 6 bases from V and 3 bases from J, with 9 bases between. The germline CDR1 and CDR2 sequences are MNHEY and SMNVEV (reference sequence). CDR3 region: CASSPFGYNEQFF. The CDR3 DNA reads TGTGCCAGCAGCCCTTTCGGCTACAATGAGCAGTTCTTC.